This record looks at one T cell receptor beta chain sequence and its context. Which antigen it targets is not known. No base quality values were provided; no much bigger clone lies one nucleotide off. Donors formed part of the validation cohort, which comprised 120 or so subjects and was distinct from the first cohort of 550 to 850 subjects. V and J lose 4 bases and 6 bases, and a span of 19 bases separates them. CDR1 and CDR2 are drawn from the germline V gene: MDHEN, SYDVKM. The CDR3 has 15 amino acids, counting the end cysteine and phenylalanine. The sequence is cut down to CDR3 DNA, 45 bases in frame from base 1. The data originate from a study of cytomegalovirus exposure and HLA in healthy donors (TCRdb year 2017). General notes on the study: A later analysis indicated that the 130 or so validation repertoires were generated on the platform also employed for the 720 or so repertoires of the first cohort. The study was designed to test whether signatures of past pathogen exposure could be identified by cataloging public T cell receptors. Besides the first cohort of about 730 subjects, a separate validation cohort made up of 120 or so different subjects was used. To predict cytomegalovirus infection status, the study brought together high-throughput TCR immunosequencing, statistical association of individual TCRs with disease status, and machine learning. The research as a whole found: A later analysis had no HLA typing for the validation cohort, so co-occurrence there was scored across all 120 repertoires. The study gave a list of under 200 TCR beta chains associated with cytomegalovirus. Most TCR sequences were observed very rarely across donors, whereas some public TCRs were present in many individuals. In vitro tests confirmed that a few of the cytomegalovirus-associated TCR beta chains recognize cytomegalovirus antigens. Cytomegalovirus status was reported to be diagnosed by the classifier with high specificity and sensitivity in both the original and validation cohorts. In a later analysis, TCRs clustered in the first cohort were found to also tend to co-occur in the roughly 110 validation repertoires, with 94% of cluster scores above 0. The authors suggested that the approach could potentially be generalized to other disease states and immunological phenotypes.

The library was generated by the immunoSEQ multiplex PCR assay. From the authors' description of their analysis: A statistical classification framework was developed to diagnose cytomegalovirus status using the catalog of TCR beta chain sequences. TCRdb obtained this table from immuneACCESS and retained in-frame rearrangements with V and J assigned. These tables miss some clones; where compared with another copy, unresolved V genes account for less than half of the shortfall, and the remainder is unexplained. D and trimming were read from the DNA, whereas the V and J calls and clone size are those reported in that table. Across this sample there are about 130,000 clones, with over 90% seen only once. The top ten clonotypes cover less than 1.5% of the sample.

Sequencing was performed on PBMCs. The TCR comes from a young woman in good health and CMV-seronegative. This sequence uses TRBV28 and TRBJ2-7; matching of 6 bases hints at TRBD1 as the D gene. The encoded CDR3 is CASSSPRDNKAEQYF. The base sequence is TGTGCCAGCAGTTCTCCCCGGGACAATAAGGCCGAGCAGTACTTC.